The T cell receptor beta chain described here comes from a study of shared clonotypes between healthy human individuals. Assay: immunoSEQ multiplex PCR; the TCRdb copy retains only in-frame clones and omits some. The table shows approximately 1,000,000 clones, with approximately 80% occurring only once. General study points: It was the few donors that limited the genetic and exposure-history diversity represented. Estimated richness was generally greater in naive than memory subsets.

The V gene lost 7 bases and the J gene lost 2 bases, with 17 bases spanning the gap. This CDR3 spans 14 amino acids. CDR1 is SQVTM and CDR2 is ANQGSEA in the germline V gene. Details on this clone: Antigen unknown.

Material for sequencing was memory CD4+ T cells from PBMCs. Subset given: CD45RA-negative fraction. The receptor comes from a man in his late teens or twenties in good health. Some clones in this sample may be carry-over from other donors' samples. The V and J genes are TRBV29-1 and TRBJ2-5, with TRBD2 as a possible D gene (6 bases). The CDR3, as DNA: TGCAGCGCCAGTCGAGGGACTCCTCAAGAGACCCAGTACTTC. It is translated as CSASRGTPQETQYF.